This TCR beta chain was documented in a study of T cells after yellow fever vaccination (dated by TCRdb to the late 2010s). General notes on the study: The SMART-Seq v4 Ultra Low Input RNA kit was used to prepare libraries from fractions with low cell numbers. To follow T-cell clones before and after primary and booster YFV17D yellow fever vaccination, bulk TCR alpha and beta repertoires were sequenced over time. Two healthy male donors made up the cohort, one aged 18 to 30 years and the other aged 30 to 39 years. Blood was collected at multiple timepoints before and after primary and secondary immunization, and bulk PBMC replicates and cell subsets were isolated.

Sequencing relied on an Illumina NovaSeq 6000. TCR cDNA was made using 5'RACE template switching, a step that added a universal primer site and unique molecular identifiers. cDNA synthesis was primed from both the TCR alpha and TCR beta constant segments. Two PCR steps were used to amplify libraries, with sample barcodes and sequencing adapters being added in the second step. Libraries were sequenced on Illumina HiSeq 2500 (2x100 bp) or NovaSeq (2x150 bp). The published analysis was carried out like this. MIGEC handled demultiplexing of reads and collapsing into UMI consensus sequences, while MiXCR performed V(D)J alignment. Clonotypes responding to the vaccine were identified with edgeR on replicate PBMC samples, with the criteria of FDR below 0.01 and a log2 fold change above 5 up to day 15. Bulk clonotypes were assigned CD4 or CD8 identity according to which sequenced CD4 or CD8 repertoire held them at higher abundance. In TCRdb, the public reads were trimmed at Q25 with fastp and aligned with MiXCR, with productive beta chains retained. CDR3 protein duplicates are merged, each entry listing the most common genes and DNA. The V and J calls come from TCRdb's annotation, not from the publication. In this sample the table shows about 320,000 distinct CDR3 sequences, around 12% of which occur a single time. The ten largest make up about 3% of the sample.

This clonotype was detected many times. Its antigen target is currently unknown. Per-base quality was not reported, and no clone a single base away is much larger than it. Study-level results and caveats: Compared with the primary T-cell response, the secondary T-cell response was faster but weaker, reaching its peak on day 5 rather than on day 15. Computational filtering was needed because FACS-sorted repertoires could contain abundant contaminating clonotypes from the bulk population. The study included only a couple of donors, which limits how far the findings can be generalized. Most clones expanded after primary vaccination (96% of CD4 and around nine tenths of CD8) were re-detected after the booster, suggesting that broad memory maintenance occurred. A small fraction of clonotypes showed up in both the CD4 and CD8 compartments, probably as a result of convergent recombination.

The germline ends are 4 bases apart after V is trimmed by 1 base and J by 4 bases. The CDR3 starts with the cysteine, ends with the phenylalanine, and has 12 residues. The entry retains the CDR3 DNA only, 36 bases that are in frame from base 1. The germline V gene specifies SGHRS as CDR1 and YFSETQ as CDR2. The meaning of the sample's treatment or condition label: live attenuated yellow fever vaccine strain. PBMCs were isolated from peripheral blood using a standard Ficoll-Paque protocol. CD4 and CD8 T-cell fractions were isolated with Dynabeads CD4 and CD8 positive selection kits. TriZol was used to extract RNA from bulk PBMCs, CD4 and CD8 fractions, and dextramer-positive and dextramer-negative fractions.

The TCR originated in a man aged 18-30 years who received the YFV17D yellow fever vaccine. This receptor chain uses TRBV5-1 and TRBJ2-3; the D gene is not confidently resolved. Sample: CD4+ T cells sorted from PBMCs, taken 15 days after the yellow fever booster vaccination. The nucleotide sequence reads TGCGCCAGCAGCTTGTGGTCAGATACGCAGTATTTT. This gives the protein CASSLWSDTQYF.